The 17 T cell receptor beta chains below were found in one sample sequenced in a study of blood T cell repertoires in COVID-19. TCRdb keeps only in-frame clones here, not all; method: immunoSEQ multiplex PCR. The repertoire holds 400,000 to 450,000 clones, with around 91% as singletons. The specimen sequenced was PBMCs or T cells enriched from blood (not recorded which). The source is a man younger than 35 who had recovered from COVID-19.

The rearrangement uses TRBV12-2 and TRBJ2-1; TRBD2 was called by the table and not checked on the DNA. TRBV12-2 is described as a pseudogene. The CDR3 is made up of 16 amino acids. CDR3 DNA sequence: TGTGCAAGTCGCTTGATGGCTAGCTTAATCTACAATGAGCAGTTCTTC. It is translated as CASRLMASLIYNEQFF.

The gene calls are TRBV5-4 and TRBJ1-2; possible D gene TRBD1, 6 bases. Germline loops: CDR1 SGHNT, CDR2 YYREEE (reference sequence). V lost 7 bases and J 6 bases, leaving 16 bases between the germline ends. This CDR3 region has 13 residues. The CDR3 loop reads CASSAGQRDGYTF. The DNA for the CDR3 is TGTGCCAGCTCCGCAGGACAGAGAGATGGCTACACCTTC.

The genes are TRBV3-1 (or the pseudogene TRBV3-2) and TRBJ2-7; 8 nucleotides agree with TRBD1. In germline, CDR1 is LGHDT, CDR2 YNNKEL (reference sequence). The V gene end was trimmed by 1 base and the J gene end by 3 bases; junction bases not matched to a gene: 2. This CDR3 is built from 14 residues. CDR3 coding DNA: TGTGCCAGCAGCCAAGCCACAGGGGGCTACGAGCAGTACTTC. Translated: CASSQATGGYEQYF.

This clone was seen a single time. The chain employs TRBV12-5 and TRBJ1-3, with no clear D. The CDR3 extends over 13 amino acids. Trimming removed 2 bases at V and 3 bases at J, with 5 bases between. Germline CDR1 and CDR2: LGHNT and FRNRAP. Here the CDR3 reads CASGLRDGNTIYF. The CDR3 nucleotides are TGTGCTAGTGGTTTGCGGGATGGAAACACCATATATTTT.

The chain links TRBV9 to TRBJ2-2; tentative D call: TRBD2 (5 bases). Trimming removed 3 bases from V and 7 bases from J, with 10 bases in between. Germline V CDR1 and CDR2: SGDLS, YYNGEE. This CDR3 contains 13 residues. The CDR3 loop reads CASSGTWSGELFF. The CDR3 nucleotides are TGTGCCAGCAGCGGGACTTGGAGCGGGGAGCTGTTTTTT.

The chain joins TRBV12-3 or TRBV12-4 to TRBJ1-5, with D uncertain. The CDR3 is 13 amino acids. Trimming shortened V by 2 bases and J by 2 bases, and 4 bases separated the two germline ends. In DNA form, the CDR3 reads TGTGCCAGCAGTTTATCCGGCAATCAGCCCCAGCATTTT. Its translation: CASSLSGNQPQHF.

This chain joins TRBV2 and TRBJ1-1; D remains ambiguous. The length of the CDR3 is 13 residues. Per the germline V gene, CDR1 is SNHLY and CDR2 is FYNNEI. V was trimmed by 7 bases and J by 3 bases, leaving 12 bases between them. The CDR3, as DNA: TGTGCCAGCAAATATTTGGCAGACACTGAAGCTTTCTTT. Encoded protein: CASKYLADTEAFF.

J is TRBJ2-5 and V is TRBV2; a possible D gene is TRBD1 (5 bases). Germline CDR1 and CDR2: SNHLY and FYNNEI. Trimming stripped 3 bases from V and 9 bases from J, with 20 bases between. This CDR3 comprises 15 residues. Written as DNA, the CDR3 is TGTGCCAGCAGTGATTTGCGGCAGGGTGGCTCGGCCCAGTACTTC. It yields the protein CASSDLRQGGSAQYF.

The chain couples TRBV5-1 to TRBJ1-2; D remains ambiguous. Germline lookup yields CDR1 SGHRS and CDR2 YFSETQ. The CDR3 is 12 amino acids. The V end was cut by 4 bases, the J end by 8 bases, with 12 bases between. The CDR3 DNA follows: TGCGCCAGCAGCCGGGGTGAGGAGGGCTACACCTTC. This gives the protein CASSRGEEGYTF.

The V and J genes are TRBV20-1 and TRBJ1-1; D ambiguous. V was shortened by 4 bases and J by 1 base, with 4 bases between the two germline ends. The length of the CDR3 is 11 residues. CDR1 is DFQATT and CDR2 is SNEGSKA in the germline V gene (reference sequence). The CDR3 spells CSAIKNTEAFF. Here the CDR3 DNA reads TGCAGTGCTATCAAGAACACTGAAGCTTTCTTT.

The chain carries TRBV9 and TRBJ1-2; D ambiguous. Deletions cut 2 bases from V and 3 bases from J, with 5 bases between. The CDR3 runs to 12 residues. Germline V gene data show CDR1 as SGDLS and CDR2 as YYNGEE. CDR3: CASSVSDYGYTF. The CDR3 DNA follows: TGTGCCAGCAGCGTCAGCGACTATGGCTACACCTTC.

V gene TRBV28 combines with J gene TRBJ2-7, with TRBD1 matching over 8 bases. Trimming took 4 bases from V and 3 from J; bases not matched to a gene: 5. Germline V gives CDR1 MDHEN, CDR2 SYDVKM. The CDR3 consists of 14 residues. The CDR3: CASSWSGGIYEQYF. CDR3 bases: TGTGCCAGCAGTTGGTCAGGGGGCATCTACGAGCAGTACTTC.

This clone was picked up many times. The V gene is TRBV6-5, the J gene TRBJ1-5; weak D call: TRBD1 (5 bases). The V gene's germline CDR1 is MNHEY and CDR2 SVGAGI. There are 10 residues in the CDR3. V was pared by 9 bases and J by 12 bases, with 12 bases between. The CDR3 region is CASQGFIQHF. The CDR3 DNA reads as TGTGCCAGTCAGGGCTTTATCCAGCATTTT.

V gene TRBV2 combines with J gene TRBJ1-2; D uncertain. Germline V lookup: CDR1 SNHLY, CDR2 FYNNEI. Trimming shortened V by 0 bases and J by 4 bases, and 12 bases separated the two germline ends. The CDR3 is made up of 15 amino acids. CDR3 region: CASSEAPNGVYGYTF. The CDR3 DNA reads as TGTGCCAGCAGTGAAGCGCCTAACGGGGTCTATGGCTACACCTTC.

This chain links TRBV7-8 with TRBJ2-5, with TRBD1 matching over 7 bases. CDR1 and CDR2 from the germline V gene are SGHVS and FQNEAQ. The CDR3 contains 14 residues. V was clipped by 5 bases and J by 5 bases; unmatched bases: 8. CDR3 sequence: CASSLTGSFETQYF. The CDR3 DNA is TGTGCCAGCAGCCTGACAGGGAGCTTTGAGACCCAGTACTTC.

The genes are TRBV5-8 and TRBJ2-1; 8 bases match TRBD1. This CDR3 has 17 amino acids. V lost 3 bases to trimming and J lost 5 bases; unmatched junction nucleotides: 13. The germline CDR1 and CDR2 sequences are SGHTS and YDEGEE. The CDR3 is CASSYTTGTGANNEQFF. The CDR3 coding sequence is TGTGCCAGCAGCTACACGACCGGGACAGGAGCCAACAATGAGCAGTTCTTC. Based on the CDR3 plus reference TRBV5-8 and TRBJ2-1, the full variable domain is EAGVTQSPTHLIKTRGQQATLRCSPISGHTSVYWYQQALGLGLQFLLWYDEGEERNRGNFPPRFSGRQFPNYSSELNVNALELEDSALYLCASSYTTGTGANNEQFFGPGTRLTVL.

The chain couples TRBV19 to TRBJ1-6, with 7 bases fitting TRBD1. The CDR3 consists of 17 residues. The V gene's germline CDR1 is LNHDA and CDR2 SQIVND (reference sequence). Trimming cost V 6 bases and J 7 bases; bases outside gene matches: 15. The DNA of the CDR3 is TGTGCCAGTAGCGCCCCACCGATGACAGGGAAGAATTCACCCCTCCACTTT. The encoded protein is CASSAPPMTGKNSPLHF.